Below are 20 T cell receptor beta chains sequenced from a single sample in a study of tumor and adjacent non-tumor tissue in lung cancer. Three rounds of nested PCR, following a modified ARM-PCR protocol, produced the TCRbeta library. TCRdb used MiXCR to reprocess the multiplex PCR reads, holding one entry per CDR3 protein. The repertoire holds over 110,000 distinct CDR3 sequences, with about 71% as singletons. RNA was extracted from bulk tissue without any cell sorting. Material for sequencing was lung tumor tissue. The receptors were sampled from a man between 60 and 75 years old with small cell lung cancer.

The sample holds many counts of this clonotype. The chain employs TRBV20-1 and TRBJ2-5, with 11 bases matching TRBD2. The J segment lost 5 bases and the V segment lost 5 bases, leaving 10 bases of the junction unmatched. CDR1 is DFQATT and CDR2 is SNEGSKA in the germline V gene (reference sequence). This CDR3 spans 15 amino acids. CDR3 loop: CSALTSGMRSETQYF. The CDR3 coding sequence is TGCAGTGCTTTGACTAGCGGGATGAGGTCGGAGACCCAGTACTTC.

About this clonotype: A much larger clone differs by one base, so this may be a read error. The gene calls are TRBV20-1 and TRBJ2-3; TRBD2 might be the D (5 bases). CDR3 length: 13 residues. V was pared by 7 bases and J by 4 bases, with 15 bases between. Germline loops: CDR1 DFQATT, CDR2 SNEGSKA (reference sequence). The CDR3 nucleotides are TGCAGTGTTAAGATCGCTAGCTCAGATACGCAGTATTTT. It codes for CSVKIASSDTQYF.

About this clonotype: No conserved phenylalanine or tryptophan ends this CDR3, so it is likely a read error. The V gene is TRBV5-6, the J gene TRBJ2-2, with 7 positions matching TRBD2. In germline, CDR1 is SGHDT, CDR2 YYEEEE. The CDR3 is 16 residues long. V lost 5 bases to trimming and J lost 3 bases; unmatched junction nucleotides: 10. The CDR3 reads CASRVLAGGHTGELFS. DNA of the CDR3: TGTGCCAGCAGGGTTTTAGCGGGCGGCCACACCGGGGAGCTGTTTTCT.

On this clonotype: Sequence at one end of the junction differs from germline and may be a read error. The chain joins TRBV6-5 to TRBJ2-1; 8 nucleotides agree with TRBD2. The CDR3 totals 17 residues. Germline loops: CDR1 MNHEY, CDR2 SVGAGI. The CDR3 DNA reads TGTGCCAGCAGTTACTCGCCTAGCGGGCTTTCCTATAATGAGCTGTTCTTC. It is translated as CASSYSPSGLSYNELFF.

In this sample, this clonotype turned up once. The chain employs TRBV20-1 and TRBJ1-2; 11 nucleotides match TRBD1. The CDR3 sequence is 13 residues long. The germline gives CDR1 DFQATT, CDR2 SNEGSKA (reference sequence). V lost 6 bases and J lost 8; bases outside the gene matches: 8. For the CDR3, the DNA is TGCAGTGCCAAGGACAGGGGGCGGGACGGCTACACCTTC. The encoded protein is CSAKDRGRDGYTF.

On this clonotype itself: Since the CDR3 does not end with the conserved phenylalanine or tryptophan, this likely comes from a read error. This chain links TRBV5-4 with TRBJ2-5; 7 positions match TRBD2. There are 13 residues in the CDR3. V shed 7 bases and J 4 bases; nucleotides not matched to a gene: 7. Germline V gene lookup returns CDR1 SGHNT and CDR2 YYREEE (reference sequence). CDR3 residues: CASSRGSIETQYL. The CDR3, as DNA: TGTGCCAGCTCACGCGGGAGCATAGAGACCCAGTACTTA.

For this clonotype: A much larger clone differs from this one at a single base, so this may be a read error. The J gene is TRBJ2-3, the V gene TRBV29-1; 9 bases fit TRBD1. CDR3 length: 14 residues. Looked up from germline, CDR1 is SQVTM and CDR2 is ANQGSEA. The ends lost 7 bases at V and 3 bases at J; junction bases unmatched: 8. This chain's CDR3 is CSGTGDSYTDTQYF. DNA of the CDR3: TGCAGCGGGACAGGGGACTCGTATACAGATACGCAGTATTTT.

Note on this clonotype: Germline is not matched at one junction end, which may reflect a read error. The chain links TRBV20-1 to TRBJ1-1, with unresolved D. The germline gives CDR1 DFQATT, CDR2 SNEGSKA (reference sequence). CDR3 length: 13 residues. Here the CDR3 reads CSARREPNAEAFF. CDR3 nucleotides: TGCAGTGCTAGAAGGGAACCGAACGCTGAAGCTTTCTTT.

In its sample, this clonotype was seen many times. The chain joins TRBV11-3 to TRBJ2-1; D remains unclear. There are 13 residues in the CDR3. V lost 1 base and J 4 bases, leaving 5 bases between the germline ends. Germline V CDR1 and CDR2: SGHNT, YENEEA. Here the CDR3 DNA reads TGTGCCAGCAGCTTAGCGGGTTACAATGAGCAGTTCTTC. Translated, it gives CASSLAGYNEQFF.

This clonotype ranks as medium-sized. V and J are TRBV6-5 and TRBJ2-1; 9 bases line up with TRBD2. The CDR3 consists of 14 residues. Trimming took 5 bases from V and 4 from J; bases not matched to a gene: 3. Germline CDR1 reads MNHEY; CDR2 reads SVGAGI. CDR3 amino acids: CASSQLAGYNEQFF. In nucleotides, the CDR3 is TGTGCCAGCAGTCAACTAGCGGGTTACAATGAGCAGTTCTTC.

As regards this clonotype: The junction departs from germline at one end; a sequencing error may be responsible. The genes are TRBV20-1 and TRBJ2-3; 8 bases agree with TRBD2. The CDR3 covers 11 residues. Germline CDR1 reads DFQATT; CDR2 reads SNEGSKA (reference sequence). Here the CDR3 reads CNARLADTQYF. For the CDR3, the DNA is TGCAATGCTAGACTAGCGGATACGCAGTATTTT.

This clonotype was observed a handful of times. This may arise from a read error, as a much more abundant clone is one base away. V usage is TRBV5-4 and J usage is TRBJ1-2; 7 bases agree with TRBD1. Germline V CDR1 and CDR2: SGHNT, YYREEE (reference sequence). CDR3 length: 13 amino acids. The chain's CDR3 is CAGSSTGFYGYTF. The CDR3 coding sequence is TGTGCCGGCAGCTCGACAGGGTTCTATGGCTACACCTTC. The variable domain in full, with the rest retrieved from reference TRBV5-4 and TRBJ1-2, is ETGVTQSPTHLIKTRGQQVTLRCSSQSGHNTVSWYQQALGQGPQFIFQYYREEENGRGNFPPRFSGLQFPNYSSELNVNALELDDSALYLCAGSSTGFYGYTFGSGTRLTVV.

The sample holds many counts of this clonotype. The V and J genes are TRBV12-3 or TRBV12-4 and TRBJ2-7, with D possibly being TRBD1 (6 bases). The V end lost 5 bases, the J end lost 3 bases, and 11 bases lay between the germline ends. The length of the CDR3 is 13 residues. CDR3 nucleotides: TGTGCCAGCAGTCCCGGGACATACTACGAGCAGTACTTC. Encoded protein: CASSPGTYYEQYF.

This chain links TRBV6-2 or TRBV6-3 with TRBJ1-5; D gene uncertain. CDR1 and CDR2 from the germline V gene are MNHEY and SVGEGT. Trimming stripped 2 bases from V and 6 bases from J, with 8 bases between. The CDR3 has 13 residues. The CDR3 is CASSYPWGQPQHF. The CDR3 DNA sequence: TGTGCCAGCAGTTACCCTTGGGGTCAGCCCCAGCATTTT.

The rearrangement links TRBV6-1 to TRBJ2-5, with D perhaps assigned TRBD1 or TRBD2 (5 bases each). Germline assignment: CDR1 MNHNS and CDR2 SASEGT. Trimming removed 11 bases at V and 7 bases at J, with 20 bases between. This CDR3 contains 13 residues. CDR3 sequence: CAVRGSGQVTQYF. The CDR3 coding sequence is TGTGCCGTTCGAGGGTCGGGGCAGGTGACCCAGTACTTC.

Regarding this clonotype: A read error is possible here, since a much larger clone lies one base away. The chain combines TRBV6-5 with TRBJ1-1; the D gene is possibly TRBD1 (5 bases). CDR1 is MNHEY and CDR2 is SVGAGI in the germline V gene. The V gene lost 6 bases and the J gene lost 3 bases, with 14 bases spanning the gap. The CDR3 is made up of 14 amino acids. Here the CDR3 reads CASSGHGPDTEAFF. CDR3 DNA sequence: TGTGCCAGCAGCGGACATGGCCCGGACACTGAAGCTTTCTTT.

The chain couples TRBV12-5 to TRBJ2-5, with D perhaps being TRBD1 or TRBD2 (6 bases each). Germline CDR1 reads LGHNT; CDR2 reads FRNRAP. This CDR3 has 17 amino acids. The germline V and J ends were trimmed by 5 bases and 7 bases, with 26 bases remaining between them. The CDR3 nucleotides are TGTGCTAGTGGTCAAGGGGGGCTGGCGGTGTTAGGGGGGACCCAGTACTTC. Translating it yields CASGQGGLAVLGGTQYF.

This clonotype was observed at least ten times. The chain combines TRBV5-4 with TRBJ2-3; D might be TRBD2 (5 bases). Trimming stripped 4 bases from V and 6 bases from J, with 12 bases between. This CDR3 has 13 residues. CDR1 SGHNT and CDR2 YYREEE come from the germline V gene (reference sequence). CDR3 sequence (DNA): TGTGCCAGCAGCAGTGGGAGACTGGATACGCAGTATTTT. This sequence encodes CASSSGRLDTQYF.

Note on this clonotype: A much more abundant neighbour one base away suggests this may be a read error. The V and J genes are TRBV4-1 and TRBJ2-1; TRBD2 matches at 15 bases. Germline CDR1 reads MGHRA; CDR2 reads YSYEKL. This CDR3 comprises 14 residues. V gave up 4 bases and J gave up 12 bases; unmatched junction bases: 4. The CDR3 sequence: CASSLRTSGRGQFF. CDR3 coding DNA: TGCGCCAGCAGCCTTCGGACTAGCGGGAGGGGGCAGTTCTTC.

Comment on this clonotype: One end of the junction is discordant with germline, which a read error may explain. J is TRBJ2-4 and V is TRBV6-6; no clear D gene. CDR1 and CDR2 from the germline V gene are MNHNY and SVGAGI (reference sequence). The CDR3 has 11 residues. The CDR3 sequence is CTSSTNDIQYF. CDR3 nucleotide sequence: TGTACCAGCAGCACTAATGACATTCAGTACTTC.